The following is a T cell receptor (beta chain) sequence with its context. A second about 7 to 12 cycle PCR used barcoded and J-beta primers. One entry per CDR3 protein results from TCRdb running MiXCR on the 5' RACE reads. The repertoire consists of roughly 500,000 distinct CDR3 sequences, with 25% to 30% occurring once and the leading ten covering about 18%. These data originate in a study of blood T cells in healthy people across ages. Germline values: CDR1 SGHRS, CDR2 YFSETQ. V dropped 6 bases and J dropped 2; count of bases not matched to a gene: 7. This CDR3 comprises 16 residues. The sequenced sample was blood. This chain connects TRBV5-1 to TRBJ2-6; 8 nucleotides line up with TRBD1. This receptor was taken from a woman aged 70-85 years in good health. The CDR3 protein is CASTVLGQAGANVLTF. The CDR3 DNA is TGCGCCAGCACCGTTTTGGGACAGGCTGGGGCCAACGTCCTGACTTTC.